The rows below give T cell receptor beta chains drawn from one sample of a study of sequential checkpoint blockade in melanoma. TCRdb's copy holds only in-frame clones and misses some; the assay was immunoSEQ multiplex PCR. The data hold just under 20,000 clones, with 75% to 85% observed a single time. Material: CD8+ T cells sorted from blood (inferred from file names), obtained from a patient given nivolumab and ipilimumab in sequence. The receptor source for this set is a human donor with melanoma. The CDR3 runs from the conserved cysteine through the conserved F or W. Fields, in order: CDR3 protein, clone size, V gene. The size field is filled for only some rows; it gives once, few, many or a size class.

CDR3aa: CASSLLTSGVSYEQYF; abundance: NA; v_gene: TRBV7-9
CDR3aa: CASSPQRGPYGYTF; abundance: once; v_gene: TRBV27
CDR3aa: CAWSAKRAAKWAYEQYF; abundance: NA; v_gene: TRBV30
CDR3aa: CASSLRGQGRYGYTF; abundance: NA; v_gene: TRBV13
CDR3aa: CASSLTSYEQYF; abundance: NA; v_gene: TRBV28
CDR3aa: CASSLATGDSPLHF; abundance: few; v_gene: TRBV5-1
CDR3aa: CTSSQGCGGYEQYF; abundance: few; v_gene: TRBV1
CDR3aa: CATSRARDSVYEQYF; abundance: NA; v_gene: TRBV15
CDR3aa: CASSQGRRTEGANEKLFF; abundance: NA; v_gene: TRBV14
CDR3aa: CASSPVTGGAGANVLTF; abundance: NA; v_gene: TRBV5-6
CDR3aa: CASRAINGRAYNEQFF; abundance: NA; v_gene: TRBV27
CDR3aa: CASSFGTEAFF; abundance: NA; v_gene: TRBV7-9
CDR3aa: CASSYSRGQLDEQYF; abundance: NA; v_gene: TRBV6-5
CDR3aa: CASSLGLGSDYEQYF; abundance: NA; v_gene: TRBV28
CDR3aa: CATSRDYQGWPGYTF; abundance: NA; v_gene: TRBV15
CDR3aa: CASSLEGGSYEQYF; abundance: NA; v_gene: TRBV6-5
CDR3aa: CASNPRTGWGPAYEQYF; abundance: NA; v_gene: TRBV28
CDR3aa: CASSITGHTEAFF; abundance: NA; v_gene: TRBV5-1
CDR3aa: CASSPGLLGGYEQYF; abundance: NA; v_gene: TRBV4-1
CDR3aa: CASRPGNTEAFF; abundance: NA; v_gene: TRBV19
CDR3aa: CASSEGGGLQETQYF; abundance: NA; v_gene: TRBV13
CDR3aa: CASSIAQETNQPQHF; abundance: few; v_gene: TRBV19
CDR3aa: CASSLGDRWDTEAFF; abundance: NA; v_gene: TRBV7-9
CDR3aa: CASSASGESTDTQYF; abundance: NA; v_gene: TRBV4-1
CDR3aa: CASSQNRDRGPNEQYF; abundance: NA; v_gene: TRBV7-9
CDR3aa: CAGMTGAEAFF; abundance: NA; v_gene: TRBV30
CDR3aa: CASSGQGANNEQFF; abundance: few; v_gene: TRBV9
CDR3aa: CAISESPGTRAYEQYF; abundance: NA; v_gene: TRBV10-3
CDR3aa: CASSAPTGGNTEAFF; abundance: NA; v_gene: TRBV7-9
CDR3aa: CASPEGGNTEAFF; abundance: NA; v_gene: TRBV19
CDR3aa: CASSSRGQGKSGANVLTF; abundance: NA; v_gene: TRBV7-9
CDR3aa: CASSSDRGRGYGYTF; abundance: NA; v_gene: TRBV6-5
CDR3aa: CASSRYGGSSYNSPLHF; abundance: NA; v_gene: TRBV7-6
CDR3aa: CASSLVVQSYEQYF; abundance: NA; v_gene: TRBV5-6
CDR3aa: CASSGTATINYGYTF; abundance: NA; v_gene: TRBV19
CDR3aa: CASSFPTNSYEQYF; abundance: NA; v_gene: TRBV5-6
CDR3aa: CATSKTGTGVEQYF; abundance: once; v_gene: TRBV15
CDR3aa: CASKSQGTEAFF; abundance: NA; v_gene: TRBV6-5
CDR3aa: CASSEGGSSSYEQYF; abundance: NA; v_gene: TRBV2
CDR3aa: CASSPLGRMNTEAFF; abundance: NA; v_gene: TRBV27
CDR3aa: CASTGTGNTEAFF; abundance: NA; v_gene: TRBV5-1
CDR3aa: CASSYRGSGNQPQHF; abundance: NA; v_gene: TRBV27
CDR3aa: CSASGGSSMNTEAFF; abundance: NA; v_gene: TRBV29-1
CDR3aa: CASSHRTRGYTF; abundance: NA; v_gene: TRBV10-3